The 2 T cell receptor beta chains reported below all come from one sample, sequenced in a study of T cell repertoires in cytomegalovirus infection. TCRdb reprocessed the reads with MiXCR, giving one entry per CDR3 protein. The sample lists 150,000 to 160,000 distinct CDR3 sequences; 23% were seen once. Sequencing was carried out using PBMCs. Receptors were obtained from a human donor in good health (CMV status not recorded). Some clones in this sample may be carry-over from other donors' samples.

This clonotype has more than one count but fewer than ten. V usage is TRBV15 and J usage is TRBJ1-1; 11 bases map to TRBD1. The CDR3 contains 15 residues. V lost 3 bases, J lost 4 bases, and 4 bases stayed unmatched. Germline V gene sequence: CDR1 LNHNV, CDR2 YYDKDF (reference sequence). CDR3 nucleotide sequence: TGTGCCACCAGCAGCTTAGGGACAGGGGGCACTGAAGCTTTCTTT. This translates into CATSSLGTGGTEAFF. Filled out from reference TRBV15 and TRBJ1-1, the complete variable domain reads DAMVIQNPRYQVTQFGKPVTLSCSQTLNHNVMYWYQQKSSQAPKLLFHYYDKDFNNEADTPDNFQSRRPNTSFCFLDIRSPGLGDTAMYLCATSSLGTGGTEAFFGQGTRLTVV.

The gene calls are TRBV7-9 and TRBJ2-7, with a possible D match to TRBD1 (8 bases). The CDR3 contains 14 residues. Trimming stripped 5 bases from V and 2 bases from J, with 13 bases between. The V gene's germline CDR1 is SEHNR and CDR2 FQNEAQ (reference sequence). CDR3 sequence reads: CASSAQGGTYEQYF. In DNA, the CDR3 is TGTGCCAGCAGCGCACAGGGGGGGACCTACGAGCAGTACTTC. The full variable domain, in which reference TRBV7-9 and TRBJ2-7 provide the parts outside the CDR3, is DTGVSQNPRHKITKRGQNVTFRCDPISEHNRLYWYRQTLGQGPEFLTYFQNEAQLEKSRLLSDRFSAERPKGSFSTLEIQRTEQGDSAMYLCASSAQGGTYEQYFGPGTRLTVT.